This T cell receptor (beta chain) came from a study of cytomegalovirus exposure and HLA in healthy donors. On the study more broadly: It was reported in a later analysis that the 120 validation repertoires used the same platform as the 666 first-cohort repertoires.

Assay used: immunoSEQ multiplex PCR; TCRdb lists only in-frame clones, some missing. The table lists about 150,000 clones, about 90% of them singletons. Study-wide results and caveats: CMV antigen specificity was confirmed in vitro for a few CMV-associated chains.

A word on this clone: Its antigen is as yet unknown.

This CDR3 has 14 residues. The germline V gene has CDR1 SQVTM and CDR2 ANQGSEA. J was trimmed by 5 bases and V by 4 bases; bases with no gene match: 10. This chain uses TRBV29-1 with TRBJ2-7; 8 bases map to TRBD1. Sequenced input: PBMCs. This receptor was identified in a woman in her 30s in good health and CMV-seropositive. Written as DNA, the CDR3 is TGCAGCGTTGTACCGGGGGCAGGGGGCAACGAGCAGTACTTC. It specifies CSVVPGAGGNEQYF.